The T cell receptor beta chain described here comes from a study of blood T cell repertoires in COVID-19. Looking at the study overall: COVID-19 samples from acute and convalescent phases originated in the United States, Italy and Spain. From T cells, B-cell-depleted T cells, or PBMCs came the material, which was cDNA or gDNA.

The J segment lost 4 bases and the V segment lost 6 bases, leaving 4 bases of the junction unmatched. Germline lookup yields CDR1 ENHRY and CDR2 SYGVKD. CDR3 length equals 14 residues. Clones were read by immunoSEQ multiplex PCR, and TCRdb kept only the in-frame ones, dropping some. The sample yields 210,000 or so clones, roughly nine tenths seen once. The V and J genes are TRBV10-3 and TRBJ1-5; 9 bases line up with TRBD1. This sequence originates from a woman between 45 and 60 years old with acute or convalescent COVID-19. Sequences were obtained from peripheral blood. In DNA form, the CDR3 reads TGTGCCATCAGCCGGACAGGGGATAATCAGCCCCAGCATTTT. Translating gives CAISRTGDNQPQHF.